This paragraph covers one TCR beta chain sequence. The data originate from a study of blood T cell repertoires in COVID-19. At the level of the study: COVID-19 samples from acute and convalescent phases originated in the United States, Italy and Spain.

The V gene's germline CDR1 is SGHAT and CDR2 FQNNGV. V was pared by 5 bases and J by 1 base, with 11 bases between. This CDR3 is 14 amino acids long. The authors' processing: Researchers report that nucleated cell counts were estimated from reference gene primer amplification. Some clones are missing from TCRdb's copy, which holds only in-frame ones; the method was immunoSEQ multiplex PCR. V and J calls plus clone size are reproduced from that table; the DNA served to infer D and trimming. The sample holds 350,000 or so clones, about 83% seen once. V is TRBV11-2 and J is TRBJ1-1; a possible D gene is TRBD1 (6 bases). This clonotype was sampled from a man aged 25 to 40 with active or convalescent COVID-19. Source material: peripheral blood. CDR3 coding DNA: TGTGCCAGCAGCCTAACGACAGGGAACACTGAAGCTTTCTTT. Translating it yields CASSLTTGNTEAFF. Full variable domain (outside the CDR3, taken from reference TRBV11-2 and TRBJ1-1): EAGVAQSPRYKIIEKRQSVAFWCNPISGHATLYWYQQILGQGPKLLIQFQNNGVVDDSQLPKDRFSAERLKGVDSTLKIQPAKLEDSAVYLCASSLTTGNTEAFFGQGTRLTVV.